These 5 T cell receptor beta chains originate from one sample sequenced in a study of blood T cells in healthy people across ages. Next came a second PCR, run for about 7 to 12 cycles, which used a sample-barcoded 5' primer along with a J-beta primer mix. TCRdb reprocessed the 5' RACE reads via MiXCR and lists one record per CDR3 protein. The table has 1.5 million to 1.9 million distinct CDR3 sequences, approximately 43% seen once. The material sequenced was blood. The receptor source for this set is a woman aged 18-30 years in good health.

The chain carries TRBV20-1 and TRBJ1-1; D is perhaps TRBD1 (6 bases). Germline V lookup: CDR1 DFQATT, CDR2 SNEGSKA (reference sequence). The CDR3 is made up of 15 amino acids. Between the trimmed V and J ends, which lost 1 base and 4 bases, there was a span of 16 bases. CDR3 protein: CSARVLGRGVTEAFF. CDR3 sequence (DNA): TGCAGTGCTAGAGTGTTGGGCAGGGGCGTCACTGAAGCTTTCTTT.

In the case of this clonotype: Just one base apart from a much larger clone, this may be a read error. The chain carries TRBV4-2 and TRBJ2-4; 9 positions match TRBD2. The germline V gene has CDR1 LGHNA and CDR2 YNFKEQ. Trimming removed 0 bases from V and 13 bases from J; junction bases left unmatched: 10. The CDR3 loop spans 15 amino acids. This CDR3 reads CASSQETSGSYKQYF. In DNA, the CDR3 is TGTGCCAGCAGCCAAGAGACTAGCGGCTCCTACAAGCAGTACTTC.

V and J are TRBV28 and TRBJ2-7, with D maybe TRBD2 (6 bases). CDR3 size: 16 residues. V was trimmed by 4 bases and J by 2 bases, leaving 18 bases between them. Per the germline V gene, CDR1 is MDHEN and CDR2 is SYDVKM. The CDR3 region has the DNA TGTGCCAGCAGTTCCTCGGGGACTGCCAACGCCTACGAGCAGTACTTC. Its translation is CASSSSGTANAYEQYF.

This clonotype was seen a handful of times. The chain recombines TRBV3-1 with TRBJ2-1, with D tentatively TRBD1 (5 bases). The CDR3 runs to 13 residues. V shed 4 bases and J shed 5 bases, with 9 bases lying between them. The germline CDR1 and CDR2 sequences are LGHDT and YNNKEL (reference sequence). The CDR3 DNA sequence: TGTGCCAGCAGCCCAGACAGTCACAATGAGCAGTTCTTC. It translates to CASSPDSHNEQFF.

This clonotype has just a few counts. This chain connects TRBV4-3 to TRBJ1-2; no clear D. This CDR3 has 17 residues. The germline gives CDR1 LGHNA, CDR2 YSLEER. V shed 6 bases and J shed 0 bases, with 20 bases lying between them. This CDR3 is CASSLGGSSLANYGYTF. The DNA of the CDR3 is TGCGCCAGCAGTCTAGGTGGTTCCTCTTTGGCTAACTATGGCTACACCTTC.